This T cell receptor (beta chain) derives from a study of CD8+ T cells in alopecia areata. The wider study: Those patients who were treated received oral tofacitinib, which was given at 5 to 10 mg twice daily for moderate-to-severe alopecia areata. Tofacitinib continued for 6 to 18 months and was then withheld for 6 months. Study observations and caveats: The study found TCR sharing across patients less clear than in mice, possibly for HLA reasons.

cDNA serving as the sequencing template came from extracted, reverse transcribed RNA. Measured with immunoSEQ multiplex PCR; TCRdb has only the in-frame clones, and not every one. The sample lists 140,000 to 150,000 clones, about half occurring once. V shed 3 bases and J shed 7 bases, with 18 bases lying between them. The CDR3 is 15 residues long. Germline CDR1 reads KGHSH; CDR2 reads LQKENI. This clone was observed a few times. Antigen unknown. The sequencing used CD4+ T cells sorted from blood, collected at week 0. The chain couples TRBV18 to TRBJ1-1; D ambiguous. This receptor was taken from a human donor with alopecia areata. CDR3 sequence: CASSPESYSPLEAFF. The CDR3 coding sequence is TGTGCCAGCTCACCGGAGAGTTACAGTCCTCTTGAAGCTTTCTTT.